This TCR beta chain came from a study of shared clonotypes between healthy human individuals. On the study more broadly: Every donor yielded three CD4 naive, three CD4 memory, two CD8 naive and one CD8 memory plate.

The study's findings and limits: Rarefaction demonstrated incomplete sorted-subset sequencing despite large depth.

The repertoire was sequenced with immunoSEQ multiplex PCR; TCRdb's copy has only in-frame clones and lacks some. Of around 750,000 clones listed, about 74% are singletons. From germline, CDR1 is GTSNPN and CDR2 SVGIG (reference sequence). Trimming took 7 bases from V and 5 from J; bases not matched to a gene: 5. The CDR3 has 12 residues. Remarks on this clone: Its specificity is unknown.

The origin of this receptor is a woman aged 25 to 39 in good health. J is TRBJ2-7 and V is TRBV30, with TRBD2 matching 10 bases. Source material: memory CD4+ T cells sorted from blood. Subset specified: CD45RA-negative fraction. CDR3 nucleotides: TGTGCCTCGGGACTAGCGTTACACGAGCAGTACTTC. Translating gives CASGLALHEQYF.